These 27 T cell receptor beta chains originate from one sample sequenced in a study of cytomegalovirus exposure and HLA in healthy donors. The primer mix had 60 Vbeta and 13 Jbeta primers. Assay used: immunoSEQ multiplex PCR; TCRdb lists only in-frame clones, some missing. This table holds about 120,000 clones, about 73% found once. The source material was PBMCs. The receptors originated from a woman between 40 and 50 years old in good health and CMV-seronegative.

The CDR3 sequence: CASSSTGLGEKLFF. The CDR3 nucleotides read TGTGCCAGCAGTTCGACAGGGCTAGGTGAAAAACTGTTTTTT. The gene calls are TRBV6-5 and TRBJ1-4; 7 positions agree with TRBD1. CDR1 and CDR2 (germline): MNHEY, SVGAGI. The V and J ends lost 4 bases and 7 bases, in that order; junction bases with no gene match: 6. The length of the CDR3 is 14 residues.

This chain connects TRBV6-1 to TRBJ2-7; 7 bases map to TRBD2. The ends lost 5 bases at V and 5 bases at J; junction bases unmatched: 12. The CDR3 covers 15 residues. Germline V CDR1 and CDR2: MNHNS, SASEGT. CDR3 nucleotides: TGTGCCAGCAGTTCCCCGAGGAGCGGGATCGACGAGCAGTACTTC. Translating it yields CASSSPRSGIDEQYF.

J is TRBJ2-7 and V is TRBV28; 9 positions match TRBD2. J lost 1 base, V lost 5 bases, and 3 bases had no gene match. This CDR3 region has 14 residues. Germline V gene lookup returns CDR1 MDHEN and CDR2 SYDVKM. The CDR3 sequence: CASSITSGSYEQYF. The CDR3 bases are TGTGCCAGCAGTATCACTAGCGGGTCCTACGAGCAGTACTTC.

The V call is TRBV4-3, the J call TRBJ2-3; 7 nucleotides align to TRBD1. CDR1 is LGHNA, CDR2 YSLEER, per germline. CDR3 length equals 16 residues. Trimming at V came to 0 bases and at J to 5 bases, leaving 8 bases not matched to a gene. CDR3 sequence: CASSQDQTGTLDTQYF. The CDR3 DNA is TGCGCCAGCAGCCAAGATCAGACAGGGACCTTAGATACGCAGTATTTT.

J is TRBJ1-2 and V is TRBV4-2, with D possibly TRBD1 on 5 matching bases. Germline CDR1 and CDR2: LGHNA and YNFKEQ. V dropped 1 base and J dropped 11 bases, with 11 bases sitting between them. The CDR3 contains 12 residues. The CDR3 region is CASSQGIGVYTF. DNA for the CDR3: TGTGCCAGCAGCCAAGGGATAGGGGTATACACCTTC.

This clone occurred once. The rearrangement links TRBV10-1 to TRBJ2-3, with D perhaps matching TRBD2 (5 bases). The germline V and J ends were trimmed by 0 bases and 6 bases, with 13 bases remaining between them. The CDR3 extends over 15 amino acids. Per germline, CDR1 WNHNN and CDR2 SYGVQD (reference sequence). The DNA of the CDR3 is TGCGCCAGCAGTGAGTCGATACGGGAAGGGGATACGCAGTATTTT. Its translation is CASSESIREGDTQYF.

The chain recombines TRBV28 with TRBJ2-5, with a weak D call TRBD2 (6 bases). The end of the DNA aligns better with TRBJ2-7, so the J call may be wrong. Germline-derived CDR1 and CDR2 are MDHEN and SYDVKM. The CDR3 consists of 14 residues. CDR3 region: CASSFLARAYEQYF. The CDR3 nucleotides are TGTGCCAGCAGTTTCCTAGCGAGAGCCTACGAGCAGTACTTC.

A single count supports this clone. J is TRBJ2-7 and V is TRBV2, with 8 bases identical to TRBD2. The CDR3 covers 14 residues. The J segment lost 3 bases and the V segment lost 1 base, leaving 2 bases of the junction unmatched. CDR1 SNHLY and CDR2 FYNNEI come from the germline V gene. The CDR3 here is CASSEGLAGYEQYF. The CDR3 DNA reads TGTGCCAGCAGTGAAGGTCTAGCGGGCTACGAGCAGTACTTC. The full variable domain, in which reference TRBV2 and TRBJ2-7 provide the parts outside the CDR3, is EPEVTQTPSHQVTQMGQEVILRCVPISNHLYFYWYRQILGQKVEFLVSFYNNEISEKSEIFDDQFSVERPDGSNFTLKIRSTKLEDSAMYFCASSEGLAGYEQYFGPGTRLTVT.

The chain's CDR3 is CASSPPAAGAYEQYF. The CDR3 nucleotides are TGTGCCAGCTCACCACCGGCAGCGGGAGCCTACGAGCAGTACTTC. The chain joins TRBV18 to TRBJ2-7; 8 bases line up with TRBD2. Unmatched junction bases numbered 3, after V lost 0 bases and J lost 2 bases. The CDR3 totals 15 residues. From germline, CDR1 is KGHSH and CDR2 LQKENI.

There are a few counts of this clone. At one of its ends the junction is not consistent with the germline gene, which may arise from a read error. The chain uses TRBV5-1 and TRBJ2-7; D is uncertain. CDR1 is SGHRS and CDR2 is YFSETQ in the germline V gene. The CDR3 covers 13 residues. As DNA, the CDR3 is TGTGCCAGCAGCTCAGATCCGTCCTACGAGCAGTACTTC. It codes for CASSSDPSYEQYF.

A remark on this clone: Other DNA sequences from this sample encode an identical CDR3 as well. The chain uses TRBV9 and TRBJ2-7; D gene uncertain. The CDR3 is 13 amino acids. The germline CDR1 and CDR2 sequences are SGDLS and YYNGEE. Trimming pared 2 bases from V and 0 bases from J, leaving 6 bases between. The CDR3 nucleotides are TGTGCCAGCAGCGTGTCCAGCTCCTACGAGCAGTACTTC. Protein sequence: CASSVSSSYEQYF.

This clone was recorded once. An end of the junction differs from the germline gene, which may be a read error. The chain joins TRBV7-9 to TRBJ2-2, with D maybe TRBD2 (5 bases). The CDR3 consists of 16 residues. In germline, CDR1 is SEHNR, CDR2 FQNEAQ (reference sequence). In nucleotides, the CDR3 is TGTTCCAGCAGCTTAGACGAGCGGCATGATAGTGGGGAGCTGTTTTTT. This sequence encodes CSSSLDERHDSGELFF.

This clone came up a few times. This chain connects TRBV5-1 to TRBJ1-6; D is ambiguous. The CDR3 is 15 residues long. CDR1 is SGHRS and CDR2 is YFSETQ in the germline V gene. Deletions cut 3 bases from V and 0 bases from J, with 7 bases between. CDR3 protein: CASSSGVSYNSPLHF. DNA for the CDR3: TGCGCCAGCAGCTCCGGGGTCTCCTATAATTCACCCCTCCACTTT.

CDR3 nucleotide sequence: TGTGCCACCAGCAGAGATTCACAGGGTCGTTCACCCCTCCACTTT. This encodes CATSRDSQGRSPLHF. The V call is TRBV15, the J call TRBJ1-6; D is perhaps TRBD1 (6 bases). Germline assignment: CDR1 LNHNV and CDR2 YYDKDF (reference sequence). The CDR3 runs to 15 residues. Trimming stripped 0 bases from V and 9 bases from J, with 12 bases between.

This clone was found once. The chain joins TRBV2 to TRBJ1-1, with TRBD1 identical over 11 bases. The CDR3 spans 14 residues. V lost 6 bases to trimming and J lost 4 bases; unmatched junction nucleotides: 4. Germline CDR1 SNHLY, CDR2 FYNNEI. The CDR3 protein is CASSGGTGGTEAFF. The CDR3 DNA sequence: TGTGCCAGCAGCGGCGGGACAGGGGGCACTGAAGCTTTCTTT.

This clone appeared a few times. V gene TRBV18 combines with J gene TRBJ1-1, with D unclear. Trimming removed 3 bases at V and 0 bases at J, with 8 bases between. The CDR3 is made up of 14 amino acids. Germline V gene sequence: CDR1 KGHSH, CDR2 LQKENI. The CDR3, as DNA: TGTGCCAGCTCACCTGCGATCATGAACACTGAAGCTTTCTTT. Encoded protein: CASSPAIMNTEAFF.

The V gene is TRBV27, the J gene TRBJ1-4, with a possible D match to TRBD1 (6 bases). Germline CDR1 and CDR2: MNHEY and SMNVEV (reference sequence). V was pared by 0 bases and J by 8 bases, with 13 bases between. This CDR3 region has 15 residues. The DNA of the CDR3 is TGTGCCAGCAGTTTATCGTGGGGGCGCAGAGAAAAACTGTTTTTT. Translating it yields CASSLSWGRREKLFF.

The CDR3 sequence is CSVHRGVGYTF. CDR3 bases: TGCAGCGTTCACCGCGGAGTCGGCTACACCTTC. The rearrangement uses TRBV29-1 and TRBJ1-2; D is uncertain. The V end lost 5 bases, the J end lost 8 bases, and 12 bases lay between the germline ends. The CDR3 consists of 11 residues. CDR1 and CDR2 from the germline V gene are SQVTM and ANQGSEA.

The genes are TRBV9 and TRBJ2-5; D possibly corresponds to TRBD2 (5 bases). The CDR3 covers 14 residues. CDR1 is SGDLS and CDR2 is YYNGEE in the germline V gene. V lost 5 bases and J lost 11, with 22 bases in between. In nucleotides, the CDR3 is TGTGCCAGCAGTCGAGTAGGTGCCGCGGGTGAGCAGTACTTC. This sequence encodes CASSRVGAAGEQYF.

The rearrangement links TRBV2 to TRBJ2-7, with TRBD2 identical over 10 bases. CDR1 SNHLY and CDR2 FYNNEI come from the germline V gene. The CDR3 consists of 17 residues. The V gene end was trimmed by 0 bases and the J gene end by 4 bases; junction bases not matched to a gene: 9. CDR3 sequence: CASSEAFQREGKYEQYF. The CDR3 DNA follows: TGTGCCAGCAGTGAAGCGTTTCAGCGGGAGGGCAAGTACGAGCAGTACTTC.

The V call is TRBV19, the J call TRBJ1-1; TRBD1 matches 8 bases. CDR1 LNHDA and CDR2 SQIVND come from the germline V gene (reference sequence). V was clipped by 7 bases and J by 11 bases; unmatched bases: 12. The CDR3 sequence is 13 residues long. CDR3 nucleotides: TGTGCCAGTAATCGTATTCAGGGGGCCGCTGCTTTCTTT. Translating gives CASNRIQGAAAFF.

The chain links TRBV19 to TRBJ2-2; 7 bases are a match to TRBD2. V gave up 8 bases and J gave up 6 bases; unmatched junction bases: 15. CDR1 is LNHDA, CDR2 SQIVND, per germline (reference sequence). The CDR3 totals 16 residues. The CDR3 is CASSTVAGDGSGELFF. CDR3 nucleotides: TGTGCCAGTTCCACTGTGGCGGGAGACGGGTCCGGGGAGCTGTTTTTT.

This clone has only one observation. The CDR3 protein is CSAPGGYTF. In DNA, the CDR3 is TGCAGTGCTCCAGGGGGCTACACCTTC. This rearrangement joins TRBV20-1 to TRBJ1-2, with D tentatively TRBD1 (5 bases). CDR1 DFQATT and CDR2 SNEGSKA come from the germline V gene (reference sequence). The CDR3 sequence is 9 residues long. V lost 5 bases to trimming and J lost 8 bases, with 6 bases between them.

CDR3 nucleotide sequence: TGTGCCAGCAAGAGGACCGGGGAGCTGTTTTTT. Its protein product is CASKRTGELFF. The chain couples TRBV28 to TRBJ2-2; D gene uncertain. Deletions cut 7 bases from V and 5 bases from J, with 5 bases between. Germline lookup yields CDR1 MDHEN and CDR2 SYDVKM. The CDR3 loop spans 11 amino acids.

The J gene is TRBJ2-7, the V gene TRBV6-1; possible D gene TRBD2, 5 bases. The germline V gene has CDR1 MNHNS and CDR2 SASEGT. There are 13 residues in the CDR3. V was pared by 7 bases and J by 4 bases, with 14 bases between. Here the CDR3 DNA reads TGTGCCAGCACCACTGGGAGTCGGTACGAGCAGTACTTC. This translates into CASTTGSRYEQYF.

The rearrangement uses TRBV2 and TRBJ2-1; D call uncertain. Trimming shortened V by 8 bases and J by 0 bases, and 8 bases separated the two germline ends. Germline V lookup: CDR1 SNHLY, CDR2 FYNNEI. The CDR3 is 13 residues long. CDR3 region: CASAESSYNEQFF. The CDR3 region has the DNA TGTGCCAGCGCCGAGAGCTCCTACAATGAGCAGTTCTTC.

The V and J genes are TRBV2 and TRBJ1-5; TRBD1 is a possible D gene (5 bases). The germline V gene encodes CDR1 SNHLY and CDR2 FYNNEI. Trimming shortened V by 4 bases and J by 7 bases, and 14 bases separated the two germline ends. This CDR3 is built from 14 residues. The CDR3 sequence: CASSAGGRGQPQHF. As DNA, the CDR3 is TGTGCCAGCAGTGCGGGGGGAAGAGGCCAGCCCCAGCATTTT.